This T cell receptor (beta chain) derives from a study of OX40 agonist ivuxolimab in advanced cancers. Notes on this clone: Its antigen is not known.

Only in-frame clones appear in the TCRdb table, and some are missing; sequencing was by immunoSEQ multiplex PCR. The data show 45,000 to 55,000 clones, around 88% seen once. This CDR3 is 15 amino acids long. The germline CDR1 and CDR2 sequences are SGHNT and YENEEA. Study-wide results and limits: Normalized T-cell clonal expansion was also low in a subset of nonresponders.

The receptor's source is an adult with an advanced solid tumor such as melanoma, head and neck, liver or kidney cancer. The gene calls are TRBV11-3 and TRBJ2-5; the D gene could be TRBD1 or TRBD2 (5 bases each). The assigned J gene may be wrong: the sequence end matches TRBJ2-7 better. This specimen consisted of CD4+ or CD8+ T cells sorted from blood, obtained in a trial of the OX40 agonist ivuxolimab. The CDR3 loop reads CASSSSRDGTYEQYF. For the CDR3, the DNA is TGTGCCAGCAGCTCAAGTCGGGACGGTACCTACGAGCAGTACTTC.